The 9 T cell receptor beta chains given below trace back to one sample, sequenced in a study of shared clonotypes between healthy human individuals. The data were produced by immunoSEQ multiplex PCR, yet TCRdb's version contains in-frame clones alone and is incomplete. Of about 1 million clones detected, approximately 76% appear once; the ten largest clones hold 1.4%. Material: memory CD4+ T cells sorted from blood. The subset denotes: CD45RA-negative fraction. The receptors were sampled from a man in his late teens or twenties in good health.

The chain carries TRBV6-1 and TRBJ1-2, with D possibly matching TRBD1 (5 bases). The CDR3 has 12 amino acids. V was clipped by 6 bases and J by 2 bases, with 7 bases between them. Per the germline V gene, CDR1 is MNHNS and CDR2 is SASEGT. This CDR3 reads CASSGQNYGYTF. The CDR3 DNA reads as TGTGCCAGCAGCGGACAAAACTATGGCTACACCTTC.

This chain links TRBV18 with TRBJ2-7; a possible D gene is TRBD2 (6 bases). Germline CDR1 KGHSH, CDR2 LQKENI. The CDR3 totals 16 residues. V was clipped by 3 bases and J by 3 bases, with 18 bases between them. The CDR3 reads CASSPTLSGGVYEQYF. The DNA for the CDR3 is TGTGCCAGCTCACCCACGCTTTCCGGAGGGGTCTACGAGCAGTACTTC.

As to this clone: The sample contains more than one DNA sequence encoding this CDR3. This chain joins TRBV30 and TRBJ1-3; D ambiguous. Per germline, CDR1 GTSNPN and CDR2 SVGIG (reference sequence). There are 13 residues in the CDR3. Trimming left V 2 bases short and J 0 bases short, with 5 bases between. The CDR3 region is CAWSSGSGNTIYF. CDR3 DNA: TGTGCCTGGAGTTCAGGCTCTGGAAACACCATATATTTT.

This clone was found a few times. This rearrangement joins TRBV10-1 to TRBJ2-5; unclear D gene. Germline V gene lookup returns CDR1 WNHNN and CDR2 SYGVQD (reference sequence). This CDR3 spans 12 amino acids. V gave up 3 bases and J gave up 5 bases, with 7 bases separating them. The CDR3 protein is CASSDRMETQYF. The CDR3 DNA sequence: TGCGCCAGCAGTGACCGGATGGAGACCCAGTACTTC.

This rearrangement joins TRBV5-5 to TRBJ1-4, with 9 bases identical to TRBD1. Germline CDR1 and CDR2: SGHKS and YYEKEE (reference sequence). This CDR3 has 15 amino acids. V lost 4 bases to trimming and J lost 7 bases; unmatched junction nucleotides: 8. In DNA form, the CDR3 reads TGTGCCAGCAGCCTTCGGACAGGGGTTGGTGAAAAACTGTTTTTT. Translating it yields CASSLRTGVGEKLFF.

As regards this clone: In the same sample, other DNA sequences code for this CDR3. The V gene is TRBV30, the J gene TRBJ1-1; D not certain. Trimming stripped 0 bases from V and 0 bases from J, with 5 bases between. The CDR3 covers 13 residues. Germline CDR1 GTSNPN, CDR2 SVGIG (reference sequence). CDR3 DNA sequence: TGTGCCTGGAGTGTACAAGTGAACACTGAAGCTTTCTTT. As protein: CAWSVQVNTEAFF.

The rearrangement links TRBV5-6 to TRBJ2-5; D might be TRBD2 (6 bases). Trimming removed 4 bases at V and 0 bases at J, with 16 bases between. This CDR3 has 16 residues. CDR1 and CDR2 (germline): SGHDT, YYEEEE. CDR3 DNA: TGTGCCAGCAGCCCCCGTTCGGGAGAGTACCAAGAGACCCAGTACTTC. Translation: CASSPRSGEYQETQYF.

The chain combines TRBV6-1 with TRBJ1-5; 9 positions agree with TRBD1. Germline loops: CDR1 MNHNS, CDR2 SASEGT. CDR3 length: 14 residues. With 5 bases clipped from V and 7 bases from J, the junction kept 6 bases outside the gene matches. DNA for the CDR3: TGTGCCAGCAGTCGGACAGGGGAGGGCCAGCCCCAGCATTTT. It yields the protein CASSRTGEGQPQHF.

This clone was counted only a few times. The CDR3 sequence: CAWSVGRGQPQHF. The CDR3 nucleotides are TGTGCCTGGAGTGTAGGCAGGGGTCAGCCCCAGCATTTT. The chain combines TRBV30 with TRBJ1-5; D perhaps matches TRBD1 (6 bases). The V and J ends lost 0 bases and 6 bases respectively, with 9 bases between them. The CDR3 runs to 13 residues. The germline gives CDR1 GTSNPN, CDR2 SVGIG (reference sequence).